The following is a T cell receptor (beta chain) sequence with its context. Sequencing used immunoSEQ v3. Survey-level samples got approximately 2 million read pairs; deep-level samples got roughly 4.5-6.5 million. Produced via immunoSEQ multiplex PCR; TCRdb's table is partial and in-frame only. The sample has some 37,000 clones, more than 60% seen once. Germline-derived CDR1 and CDR2 are SEHNR and FQNEAQ (reference sequence). The CDR3 runs 12 residues. Trimming shortened V by 3 bases and J by 4 bases, and 4 bases separated the two germline ends. The sample originates from a study of TIL therapy for anti-PD-1-resistant metastatic lung cancer. Study-wide context: Tumors were harvested before any PD-1/PD-L1 blockade. Half of patients were current or former smokers.

Time point: pre-treatment sample, taken before nivolumab and TIL therapy. The chain employs TRBV7-9 and TRBJ1-5; D call uncertain. The source of this sequence is a person aged 25 to 79 with non-small cell lung cancer. The sample in question was blood, obtained at baseline. This chain's CDR3 is CASSFGNQPQHF. The CDR3 DNA is TGTGCCAGCAGCTTCGGGAATCAGCCCCAGCATTTT.